This paragraph covers one TCR beta chain sequence. TCRdb's copy holds only in-frame clones and misses some; the assay was immunoSEQ multiplex PCR. The table shows approximately 40,000 clones, with roughly 80% occurring only once. On cycle 4 day 1 and cycle 7 day 1, as well as at baseline, blood was sampled. This record comes from a study of OX40 agonist ivuxolimab in advanced cancers. Study overall: Dose-escalation cases comprised hepatocellular carcinoma, melanoma, renal cell or head and neck cancer.

This CDR3 has 15 amino acids. Germline V gene sequence: CDR1 GTSNPN, CDR2 SVGIG (reference sequence). V was pared by 6 bases and J by 2 bases, with 17 bases between. The clonotype was recovered from an adult with an advanced solid tumor such as melanoma, head and neck, liver or kidney cancer. The sequenced sample was CD4+ or CD8+ T cells sorted from blood, obtained in a trial of the OX40 agonist ivuxolimab. The chain links TRBV30 to TRBJ1-5; D gene ambiguous. The CDR3 nucleotides are TGTGCCTGTAGCGGGGAGTGGGGTGGCAATCAGCCCCAGCATTTT. It codes for CACSGEWGGNQPQHF.